The present T cell receptor (beta chain) was sequenced within a study of CD8 T cells in Susac syndrome. The authors reverse transcribed about 0.5 to 1 ug RNA with random hexamers. Amplification of TCR beta CDR3 was carried out by immunoSEQ multiplex PCR, which covered 54 Vbeta and 13 Jbeta segments. TCRdb independently ran MiXCR on the immunoSEQ multiplex PCR reads; one entry per CDR3 protein. The sample lists nearly 200,000 distinct CDR3 sequences; 90% to 95% were seen once. This CDR3 region has 14 residues. Germline CDR1 and CDR2: ENHRY and SYGVKD. V was cut by 10 bases and J by 5 bases, with 21 bases left in between. TCR beta sequencing covered blood CD8+ and CD4+ T cells.

This chain uses TRBV10-3 with TRBJ2-7; D is possibly TRBD1 or TRBD2 (5 bases each). This clonotype was sampled from a human donor with multiple sclerosis. Sequencing was carried out using CD4+ T cells from PBMCs. The CDR3 nucleotides are TGTGCCACCCTATTGGGGGTAGAAAGCCACGAGCAGTACTTC. Translating it yields CATLLGVESHEQYF.